The rows below give T cell receptor beta chains drawn from one sample of a study of shared clonotypes between healthy human individuals. Sequencing used immunoSEQ multiplex PCR; TCRdb keeps in-frame clones, though not all of them. The sample consists of around 2,000,000 clones, just under 95% of them appearing once. Sample: naive CD8+ T cells sorted from blood. These receptors all stem from a man between 18 and 29 years old in good health. The CDR3 runs from the conserved cysteine through the conserved F or W. A D gene is named only where the DNA matches it firmly. Expanded clones are given a class, and other clones once, few, many or no size at all.

D,V,J,size,CDR3,DNA
.,TRBV6-6,TRBJ1-1,once,CASRAADMNTEAFF,TGTGCCAGCCGTGCGGCAGACATGAACACTGAAGCTTTCTTT
TRBD1,TRBV29-1,TRBJ2-7,.,CSVRTGSSYEQYF,TGCAGCGTCAGGACAGGGAGTTCCTACGAGCAGTACTTC
.,TRBV5-6,TRBJ2-2,.,CASSLWGSGELFF,TGTGCCAGCAGCTTGTGGGGTTCCGGGGAGCTGTTTTTT
TRBD1,TRBV5-6,TRBJ2-7,.,CASSDRDSSYEQYF,TGTGCCAGCAGCGACCGGGACAGCTCCTACGAGCAGTACTTC
TRBD1,TRBV4-1,TRBJ2-2,.,CASRPGGGGTGELFF,TGCGCCAGCAGACCAGGGGGCGGCGGCACCGGGGAGCTGTTTTTT
TRBD1,TRBV19,TRBJ1-4,.,CASRTTGASNEKLFF,TGTGCCAGTAGGACGACAGGGGCAAGCAATGAAAAACTGTTTTTT
.,TRBV30,TRBJ2-2,.,CAWSVLNSNTGELFF,TGTGCCTGGAGTGTACTTAATTCGAACACCGGGGAGCTGTTTTTT
TRBD1,TRBV6-5,TRBJ2-2,.,CASSYSDRAPTGELFF,TGTGCCAGCAGTTACTCGGACAGGGCCCCCACCGGGGAGCTGTTTTTT
TRBD1,TRBV9,TRBJ1-6,.,CASSLRAGGESPLHF,TGTGCCAGCAGCCTCAGGGCAGGGGGTGAATCACCCCTCCACTTT
TRBD2,TRBV28,TRBJ2-2,.,CASSLAGGTGELFF,TGTGCCAGCAGTCTAGCGGGGGGCACCGGGGAGCTGTTTTTT
TRBD1,TRBV11-2,TRBJ1-1,.,CASSLGGQLMNTEAFF,TGTGCCAGCAGCTTAGGGGGACAGCTAATGAACACTGAAGCTTTCTTT
TRBD1,TRBV9,TRBJ2-1,.,CASSTGVSEQFF,TGTGCCAGCAGTACAGGGGTTAGTGAGCAGTTCTTC
TRBD2,TRBV29-1,TRBJ2-1,.,CSVGLAGGPYNEQFF,TGCAGCGTTGGACTAGCGGGAGGGCCCTACAATGAGCAGTTCTTC
TRBD1,TRBV5-6,TRBJ2-7,.,CASSLATGVFYEQYF,TGTGCCAGCAGCTTGGCGACAGGGGTATTCTACGAGCAGTACTTC
.,TRBV6-6,TRBJ1-1,.,CASSHYLAEAFF,TGTGCCAGCAGCCACTATTTGGCTGAAGCTTTCTTT
TRBD1,TRBV2,TRBJ1-2,few,CASRGQGEDGYTF,TGTGCCAGCAGAGGACAGGGTGAGGATGGCTACACCTTC
TRBD2,TRBV7-9,TRBJ2-3,.,CASSQLAGGLPDTQYF,TGTGCCAGCAGCCAGCTAGCGGGGGGCCTGCCAGATACGCAGTATTTT
.,TRBV9,TRBJ2-2,.,CASSDRNTGELFF,TGTGCCAGCTCCGACCGGAACACCGGGGAGCTGTTTTTT
TRBD1,TRBV2,TRBJ1-3,.,CASSEAGTEESGNTIYF,TGTGCCAGCAGTGAAGCTGGGACAGAGGAAAGTGGAAACACCATATATTTT
.,TRBV29-1,TRBJ1-3,.,CSVAGWQVDAGNTIYF,TGCAGCGTTGCCGGGTGGCAGGTGGACGCTGGAAACACCATATATTTT
TRBD1,TRBV29-1,TRBJ2-3,.,CSVGQGQSTDTQYF,TGCAGCGTCGGACAGGGACAAAGCACAGATACGCAGTATTTT
.,TRBV5-1,TRBJ2-7,.,CASSLAEIDYEQYF,TGCGCCAGCAGCTTGGCCGAAATTGACTACGAGCAGTACTTC
.,TRBV7-2,TRBJ1-1,.,CASSSRWNSLSSPEAFF,TGTGCCAGCAGCTCACGGTGGAACTCCTTGAGTTCCCCTGAAGCTTTCTTT
TRBD1,TRBV2,TRBJ2-7,.,CASSYDRGFYEQYF,TGTGCCAGCAGTTACGACAGGGGGTTCTACGAGCAGTACTTC
.,TRBV21-1,TRBJ2-7,.,CASRLTGGSYEQYF,TGTGCCAGCAGATTGACAGGGGGCAGCTACGAGCAGTACTTC
.,TRBV2,TRBJ2-5,.,CASSEPNEETQYF,TGTGCCAGCAGTGAACCAAATGAAGAGACCCAGTACTTC
.,TRBV29-1,TRBJ2-1,.,CSVEGSPESYNEQFF,TGCAGCGTTGAAGGGAGCCCCGAAAGCTACAATGAGCAGTTCTTC
.,TRBV5-4,TRBJ1-3,.,CASRSRGSGNTIYF,TGTGCCAGCAGGTCCAGGGGTTCTGGAAACACCATATATTTT
.,TRBV7-8,TRBJ2-7,.,CASSLALGDNEQYF,TGTGCCAGCAGCTTAGCGCTGGGGGACAACGAGCAGTACTTC
.,TRBV6-5,TRBJ1-1,.,CASSYSMGYTEAFF,TGTGCCAGCAGTTACTCGATGGGGTACACTGAAGCTTTCTTT
.,TRBV19,TRBJ2-1,.,CASSIDMSSYNEQFF,TGTGCCAGTAGTATAGACATGAGCTCCTACAATGAGCAGTTCTTC
TRBD2,TRBV10-2,TRBJ2-3,.,CASSEGLLAVLTDTQYF,TGCGCCAGCAGTGAGGGACTTCTAGCGGTGCTCACAGATACGCAGTATTTT
.,TRBV9,TRBJ2-2,.,CASSVTPSVTGELFF,TGTGCCAGCAGCGTAACGCCTAGCGTTACCGGGGAGCTGTTTTTT
.,TRBV29-1,TRBJ2-5,.,CSEGPVGEETQYF,TGCAGCGAAGGACCGGTGGGCGAAGAGACCCAGTACTTC
.,TRBV5-4,TRBJ1-5,.,CASSWPAGEWQPQHF,TGTGCCAGCAGCTGGCCTGCAGGGGAATGGCAGCCCCAGCATTTT
.,TRBV6-1,TRBJ1-5,.,CASSEGNSYSNQPQHF,TGTGCCAGCAGTGAGGGTAACAGTTATAGCAATCAGCCCCAGCATTTT
TRBD1,TRBV4-1,TRBJ1-2,.,CASSQLPGGAYGYTF,TGCGCCAGCAGCCAACTTCCAGGGGGGGCCTATGGCTACACCTTC
.,TRBV5-6,TRBJ2-1,.,CASSLSRLVYNEQFF,TGTGCCAGCAGCTTGTCAAGACTAGTCTACAATGAGCAGTTCTTC
.,TRBV27,TRBJ1-4,.,CASSPGGEKLFF,TGTGCCAGCAGTCCGGGGGGGGAAAAACTGTTTTTT
.,TRBV11-2,TRBJ1-2,.,CASSHDIGVVYGYTF,TGTGCCAGCAGCCACGACATTGGGGTGGTCTATGGCTACACCTTC
.,TRBV5-6,TRBJ1-1,.,CATNGGGWNTEAFF,TGTGCCACCAACGGAGGAGGGTGGAACACTGAAGCTTTCTTT
.,TRBV27,TRBJ2-7,.,CASRNPTAYYEQYF,TGTGCCAGCAGGAACCCGACAGCCTATTACGAGCAGTACTTC
.,TRBV6-5,TRBJ2-1,.,CASSSALDEQFF,TGTGCCAGCAGTTCCGCCCTCGATGAGCAGTTCTTC
.,TRBV2,TRBJ2-2,.,CASSQNPGRNTGELFF,TGTGCCAGCAGCCAGAACCCCGGACGGAACACCGGGGAGCTGTTTTTT
.,TRBV6-5,TRBJ1-2,once,CASSYDRPFGYGYTF,TGTGCCAGCAGTTACGATAGGCCCTTTGGCTATGGCTACACCTTC
TRBD1,TRBV7-2,TRBJ1-1,.,CASSPKGTGGWEAFF,TGTGCCAGCAGCCCGAAGGGGACAGGGGGGTGGGAAGCTTTCTTT
TRBD1,TRBV14,TRBJ2-7,once,CASSPLGQGVGEQYF,TGTGCCAGCAGCCCCCTGGGGCAGGGGGTGGGAGAGCAGTACTTC
.,TRBV25-1,TRBJ2-5,.,CASSDRERPETQYF,TGTGCCAGCAGTGACAGGGAGAGGCCTGAGACCCAGTACTTC
TRBD1,TRBV6-1,TRBJ2-7,.,CASSEGSGQFIYEQYF,TGTGCCAGCAGTGAAGGTTCGGGACAGTTTATCTACGAGCAGTACTTC
.,TRBV27,TRBJ2-7,.,CASSIGRAGYEQYF,TGTGCCAGCAGTATCGGCAGGGCTGGCTACGAGCAGTACTTC
TRBD2,TRBV6-5,TRBJ2-2,.,CASSYGTSGVTGELFF,TGTGCCAGCAGTTACGGTACTAGCGGGGTCACCGGGGAGCTGTTTTTT
.,TRBV6-1,TRBJ2-5,.,CASSVSTGPGSQYF,TGTGCCAGCAGTGTCTCGACGGGGCCCGGGAGCCAGTACTTC
TRBD2,TRBV27,TRBJ2-7,.,CASSLSGTSRTYEQYF,TGTGCCAGCAGTTTATCGGGGACTAGCAGAACCTACGAGCAGTACTTC
TRBD2,TRBV9,TRBJ2-1,.,CASSVGGGSNEQFF,TGTGCCAGCAGCGTAGGGGGCGGGAGCAATGAGCAGTTCTTC
.,TRBV6-1,TRBJ1-6,.,CASTPVPYNSPLHF,TGTGCCAGCACGCCCGTACCCTATAATTCACCCCTCCACTTT
.,TRBV2,TRBJ2-7,.,CASSDRVPYEQYF,TGTGCCAGCAGTGACAGGGTCCCCTACGAGCAGTACTTC
TRBD1,TRBV5-6,TRBJ1-5,.,CASSFGTGDQPQHF,TGTGCCAGCAGCTTTGGGACAGGGGACCAGCCCCAGCATTTT
.,TRBV4-1,TRBJ1-1,.,CASSQDVAAGNTEAFF,TGCGCCAGCAGCCAAGACGTGGCAGCCGGGAACACTGAAGCTTTCTTT